These 16 T cell receptor beta chains came from one sample sequenced in a study of T cells in Graves' hyperthyroidism and ophthalmopathy. Amplification of TCR beta CDR3 regions was performed using RNA transcripts as template. First-round RT-PCR targeting the TCR CDR3 was performed with the HTBI primer set. TCRdb passed the multiplex PCR reads through MiXCR, listing each CDR3 protein once. The sample lists a few hundred thousand distinct CDR3 sequences; 15% to 18% were seen once. The sample consisted of blood. These receptors all come from a woman younger than 35 with Graves' hyperthyroidism.

In this sample, this clonotype turned up many times. This chain links TRBV7-2 with TRBJ2-1, with 11 bases lining up with TRBD2. V shed 5 bases and J 15 bases; nucleotides not matched to a gene: 9. The CDR3 length is 13 residues. CDR1 and CDR2 (germline): SGHTA, FQGNSA. The CDR3: CASSHIGLAGRFF. Written as DNA, the CDR3 is TGTGCCAGCAGCCACATCGGACTAGCGGGTCGGTTCTTC.

This clonotype has only a few counts. The gene calls are TRBV12-3 or TRBV12-4 and TRBJ2-7, with 9 bases matching TRBD1. Germline trimming cut 6 bases from V and 3 bases from J; bases unmatched to any gene: 12. CDR3 length: 16 amino acids. CDR3 DNA sequence: TGTGCCAGCAGCCAATCACCGGGACAGGGACTCTACGAGCAGTACTTC. Amino acid sequence: CASSQSPGQGLYEQYF.

This clonotype occurred many times. The CDR3 here is CASSQPTGSQYF. In nucleotides, the CDR3 is TGTGCCAGCAGTCAACCTACAGGGTCCCAGTACTTC. The genes are TRBV12-3 or TRBV12-4 and TRBJ2-5; D is possibly TRBD1 (6 bases). The CDR3 runs to 12 residues. V lost 5 bases and J lost 9, with 13 bases in between.

The table lists this clonotype with a few counts. The V call is TRBV20-1, the J call TRBJ1-2; D perhaps matches TRBD1 (6 bases). Germline CDR1 and CDR2: DFQATT and SNEGSKA (reference sequence). The CDR3 consists of 16 residues. V lost 2 bases to trimming and J lost 4 bases, with 20 bases between them. CDR3 in amino acids: CSARSLDSLRGYGYTF. In DNA, the CDR3 is TGCAGTGCTAGAAGCTTGGACAGCCTCAGGGGCTATGGCTACACCTTC.

Ten or more counts support this clonotype. V gene TRBV20-1 combines with J gene TRBJ2-1, with D possibly called TRBD1 or TRBD2 (6 bases each). V gave up 3 bases and J gave up 8 bases, with 14 bases separating them. Germline CDR1 is DFQATT and CDR2 is SNEGSKA (reference sequence). This CDR3 has 13 amino acids. The CDR3 sequence: CSASGHRDYEQFF. CDR3 DNA: TGCAGTGCTAGCGGCCACAGGGACTATGAGCAGTTCTTC.

The sample holds many counts of this clonotype. The rearrangement joins TRBV7-2 to TRBJ2-5; 12 bases are shared with TRBD2. The CDR3 consists of 15 residues. The junction had 4 bases not matched to a gene; V was cut back by 5 bases and J by 3 bases. CDR1 is SGHTA and CDR2 is FQGNSA in the germline V gene. The CDR3 sequence is CASSHRTSGKETQYF. For the CDR3, the DNA is TGTGCCAGCAGCCACAGGACTAGCGGGAAAGAGACCCAGTACTTC.

This clonotype was observed at least ten times. The chain links TRBV3-1 to TRBJ2-1; possibly TRBD1 for D (5 bases). The germline V gene has CDR1 LGHDT and CDR2 YNNKEL (reference sequence). This CDR3 region has 11 residues. Deletions cut 3 bases from V and 12 bases from J, with 9 bases between. The CDR3 region is CASSQRRGQFF. The CDR3 coding sequence is TGTGCCAGCAGCCAGAGAAGGGGGCAGTTCTTC.

The V and J genes are TRBV7-2 and TRBJ1-4; the match to TRBD1 covers 7 bases. CDR1 SGHTA and CDR2 FQGNSA come from the germline V gene. J lost 3 bases, V lost 5 bases, and 12 bases had no gene match. The CDR3 runs to 17 residues. This chain's CDR3 is CASSLLDRVMANEKLFF. For the CDR3, the DNA is TGTGCCAGCAGCCTCCTAGACAGGGTCATGGCTAATGAAAAACTGTTTTTT.

The gene calls are TRBV6-1 and TRBJ2-3, with 7 bases identical to TRBD2. V trimming: 5 bases; J trimming: 3 bases; junction bases outside the gene matches: 8. Germline CDR1 and CDR2: MNHNS and SASEGT. This CDR3 has 15 residues. CDR3 sequence: CASSPWRGMTDTQYF. CDR3 coding DNA: TGTGCCAGCAGTCCCTGGCGGGGGATGACAGATACGCAGTATTTT.

In its sample, this clonotype was seen a few times. The J gene is TRBJ2-1, the V gene TRBV24-1, with a weak D call TRBD2 (7 bases). Trimming shortened V by 4 bases and J by 5 bases, and 17 bases separated the two germline ends. In germline, CDR1 is KGHDR, CDR2 SFDVKD. The CDR3 contains 16 residues. CDR3 residues: CATSEGRGGGNNEQFF. The CDR3, as DNA: TGTGCCACCAGTGAGGGGAGGGGGGGGGGTAACAATGAGCAGTTCTTC.

The V and J genes are TRBV29-1 and TRBJ1-5; TRBD1 agrees at 9 bases. This CDR3 is 13 amino acids long. With 7 bases clipped from V and 4 bases from J, the junction kept 5 bases outside the gene matches. The germline V gene encodes CDR1 SQVTM and CDR2 ANQGSEA. The CDR3 reads CSAGQGPNQPQHF. CDR3 in DNA: TGCAGCGCTGGACAGGGGCCGAATCAGCCCCAGCATTTT.

This clonotype occurred a few times. V is TRBV9 and J is TRBJ2-7, with D perhaps matching TRBD1 or TRBD2 (5 bases each). V was clipped by 4 bases and J by 3 bases, with 17 bases between them. The germline V gene has CDR1 SGDLS and CDR2 YYNGEE. This CDR3 has 15 residues. This CDR3 reads CASSPEGTVIYEQYF. Here the CDR3 DNA reads TGTGCCAGCAGCCCCGAAGGGACCGTAATCTACGAGCAGTACTTC.

This clonotype was observed many times. This chain links TRBV24-1 with TRBJ2-1, with D perhaps TRBD1 (6 bases). Per germline, CDR1 KGHDR and CDR2 SFDVKD. This CDR3 is 16 amino acids long. The V and J ends lost 4 bases and 4 bases respectively, with 16 bases between them. The CDR3 is CATSDYGQTDYNEQFF. CDR3 in DNA: TGTGCCACCAGTGACTACGGACAGACAGATTACAATGAGCAGTTCTTC.

The V call is TRBV6-1, the J call TRBJ2-3; TRBD2 aligns across 8 bases. J was trimmed by 4 bases and V by 1 base; bases with no gene match: 4. This CDR3 contains 15 residues. Germline CDR1 is MNHNS and CDR2 is SASEGT. The CDR3 DNA is TGTGCCAGCAGTGAAGAGGCGGGGGGCGCAGATACGCAGTATTTT. It yields the protein CASSEEAGGADTQYF.

This clonotype has a handful of counts. The CDR3 nucleotides are TGTGCCAGCGGCCCTCAGCCCGGGCCCAAATTTTTCTATGGCTACACCTTC. Protein product: CASGPQPGPKFFYGYTF. J is TRBJ1-2 and V is TRBV5-4; unclear D gene. Germline lookup yields CDR1 SGHNT and CDR2 YYREEE (reference sequence). The CDR3 consists of 17 residues. Trimming shortened V by 7 bases and J by 4 bases, and 26 bases separated the two germline ends. The entire variable domain, with the rest obtained from reference TRBV5-4 and TRBJ1-2, is as follows: ETGVTQSPTHLIKTRGQQVTLRCSSQSGHNTVSWYQQALGQGPQFIFQYYREEENGRGNFPPRFSGLQFPNYSSELNVNALELDDSALYLCASGPQPGPKFFYGYTFGSGTRLTVV.

This clonotype was seen at least ten times. This chain joins TRBV7-8 and TRBJ2-3; TRBD1 aligns across 9 bases. This CDR3 comprises 15 residues. V shed 5 bases, J shed 6 bases, and the junction held 9 bases outside the gene matches. The germline V gene has CDR1 SGHVS and CDR2 FQNEAQ. CDR3 sequence reads: CASSLYRGQGDTQYF. Here the CDR3 DNA reads TGTGCCAGCAGCCTCTACAGGGGGCAGGGGGATACGCAGTATTTT.